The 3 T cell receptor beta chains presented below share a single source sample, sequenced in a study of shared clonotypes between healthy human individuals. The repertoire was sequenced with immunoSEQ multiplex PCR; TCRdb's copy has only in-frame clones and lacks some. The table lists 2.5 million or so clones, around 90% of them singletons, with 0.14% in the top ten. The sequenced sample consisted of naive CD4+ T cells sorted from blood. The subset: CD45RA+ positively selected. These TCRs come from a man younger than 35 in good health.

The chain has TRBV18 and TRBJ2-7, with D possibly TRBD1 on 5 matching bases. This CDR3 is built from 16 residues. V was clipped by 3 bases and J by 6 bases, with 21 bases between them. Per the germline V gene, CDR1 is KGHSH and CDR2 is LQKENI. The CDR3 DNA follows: TGTGCCAGCTCACCTCCGTCTGGGGCACCCCGTGCCGAGCAGTACTTC. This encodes CASSPPSGAPRAEQYF.

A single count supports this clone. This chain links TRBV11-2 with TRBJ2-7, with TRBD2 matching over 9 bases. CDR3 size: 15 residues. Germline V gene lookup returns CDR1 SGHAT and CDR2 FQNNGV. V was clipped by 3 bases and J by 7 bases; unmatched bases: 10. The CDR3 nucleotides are TGTGCCAGCAGCTTGTCGGGCGGGAGGGCAGATGAGCAGTACTTC. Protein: CASSLSGGRADEQYF.

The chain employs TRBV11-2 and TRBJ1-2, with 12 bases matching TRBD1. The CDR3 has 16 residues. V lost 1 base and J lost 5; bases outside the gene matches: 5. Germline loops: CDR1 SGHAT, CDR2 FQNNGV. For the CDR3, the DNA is TGTGCCAGCAGCTTAGGGGGACAGGGGGCAGGGTATGGCTACACCTTC. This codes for CASSLGGQGAGYGYTF.